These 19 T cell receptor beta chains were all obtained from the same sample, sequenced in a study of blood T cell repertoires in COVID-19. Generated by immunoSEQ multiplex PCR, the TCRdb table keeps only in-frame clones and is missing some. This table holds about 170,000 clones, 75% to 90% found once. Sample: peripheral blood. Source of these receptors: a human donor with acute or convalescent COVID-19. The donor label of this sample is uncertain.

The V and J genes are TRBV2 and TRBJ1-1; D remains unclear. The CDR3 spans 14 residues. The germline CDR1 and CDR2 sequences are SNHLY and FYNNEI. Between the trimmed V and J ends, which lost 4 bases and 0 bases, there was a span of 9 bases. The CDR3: CASSGGDMNTEAFF. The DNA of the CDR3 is TGTGCCAGCAGTGGAGGTGATATGAACACTGAAGCTTTCTTT.

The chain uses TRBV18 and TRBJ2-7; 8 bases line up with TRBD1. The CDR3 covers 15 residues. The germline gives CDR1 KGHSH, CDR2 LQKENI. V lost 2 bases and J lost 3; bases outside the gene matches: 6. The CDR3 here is CASSPAGTGNYEQYF. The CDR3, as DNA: TGTGCCAGCTCACCAGCCGGGACAGGAAACTACGAGCAGTACTTC.

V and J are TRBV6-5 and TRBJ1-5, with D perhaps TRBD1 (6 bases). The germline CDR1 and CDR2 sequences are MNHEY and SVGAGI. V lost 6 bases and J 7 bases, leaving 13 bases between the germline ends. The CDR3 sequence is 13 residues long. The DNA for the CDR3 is TGTGCCAGCAGACAGGGCAGTGGCCAGCCCCAGCATTTT. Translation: CASRQGSGQPQHF.

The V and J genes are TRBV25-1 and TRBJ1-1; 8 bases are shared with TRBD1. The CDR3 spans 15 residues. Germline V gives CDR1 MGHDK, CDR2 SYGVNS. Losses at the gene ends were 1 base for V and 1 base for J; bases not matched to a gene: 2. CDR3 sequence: CASSELGTGNTEAFF. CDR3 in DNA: TGTGCCAGCAGTGAATTAGGGACAGGGAACACTGAAGCTTTCTTT.

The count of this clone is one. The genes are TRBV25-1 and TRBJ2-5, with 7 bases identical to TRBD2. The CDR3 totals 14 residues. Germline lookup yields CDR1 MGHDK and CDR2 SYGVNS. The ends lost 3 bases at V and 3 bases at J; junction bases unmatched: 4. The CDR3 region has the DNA TGTGCCAGCAGTGAGGGGGGAGGGGAAGAGACCCAGTACTTC. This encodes CASSEGGGEETQYF.

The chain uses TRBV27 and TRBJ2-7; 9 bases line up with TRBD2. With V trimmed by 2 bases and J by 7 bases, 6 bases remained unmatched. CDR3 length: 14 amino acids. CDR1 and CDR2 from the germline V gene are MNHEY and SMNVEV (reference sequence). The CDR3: CASSLAGGLREQYF. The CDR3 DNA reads TGTGCCAGCAGTTTAGCGGGGGGGCTAAGGGAGCAGTACTTC.

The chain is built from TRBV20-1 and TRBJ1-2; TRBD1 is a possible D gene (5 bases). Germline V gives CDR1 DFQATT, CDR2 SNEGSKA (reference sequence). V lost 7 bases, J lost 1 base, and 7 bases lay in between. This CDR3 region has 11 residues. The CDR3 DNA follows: TGCAGTGTCGGGGGTAACTATGGCTACACCTTC. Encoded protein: CSVGGNYGYTF.

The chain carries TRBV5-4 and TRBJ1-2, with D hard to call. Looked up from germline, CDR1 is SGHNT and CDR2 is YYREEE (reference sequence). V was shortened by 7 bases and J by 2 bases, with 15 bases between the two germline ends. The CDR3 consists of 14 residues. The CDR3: CASRVWQNNYGYTF. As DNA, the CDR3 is TGTGCCAGCCGGGTTTGGCAGAACAACTATGGCTACACCTTC.

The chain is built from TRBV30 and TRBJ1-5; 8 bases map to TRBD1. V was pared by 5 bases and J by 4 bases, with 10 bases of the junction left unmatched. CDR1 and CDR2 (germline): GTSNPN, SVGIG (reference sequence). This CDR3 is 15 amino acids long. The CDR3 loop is CAWRHPGGPNQPQHF. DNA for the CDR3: TGTGCCTGGCGACACCCAGGGGGCCCAAATCAGCCCCAGCATTTT.

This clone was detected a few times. The CDR3 bases are TGTGCCAGCAGCGCCCGGACAGGGAACACTGAAGCTTTCTTT. Amino acids: CASSARTGNTEAFF. The chain carries TRBV7-2 and TRBJ1-1, with 7 bases matching TRBD1. There are 14 residues in the CDR3. Germline V gives CDR1 SGHTA, CDR2 FQGNSA. The V gene end was trimmed by 5 bases and the J gene end by 1 base; junction bases not matched to a gene: 4. The whole variable domain, remainder taken from reference TRBV7-2 and TRBJ1-1, is GAGVSQSPSNKVTEKGKDVELRCDPISGHTALYWYRQSLGQGLEFLIYFQGNSAPDKSGLPSDRFSAERTGGSVSTLTIQRTQQEDSAVYLCASSARTGNTEAFFGQGTRLTVV.

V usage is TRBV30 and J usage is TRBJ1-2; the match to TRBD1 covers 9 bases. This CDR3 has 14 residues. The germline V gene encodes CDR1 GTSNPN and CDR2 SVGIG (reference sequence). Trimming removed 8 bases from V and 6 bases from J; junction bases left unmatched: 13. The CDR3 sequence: CASWITGTGNGYTF. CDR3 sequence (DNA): TGTGCCAGCTGGATCACCGGGACAGGGAATGGCTACACCTTC.

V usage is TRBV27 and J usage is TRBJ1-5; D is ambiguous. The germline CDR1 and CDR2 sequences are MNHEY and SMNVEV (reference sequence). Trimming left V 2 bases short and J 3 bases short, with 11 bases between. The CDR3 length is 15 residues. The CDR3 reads CASSLGGGLNQPQHF. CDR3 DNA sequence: TGTGCCAGCAGTTTAGGAGGCGGACTCAATCAGCCCCAGCATTTT.

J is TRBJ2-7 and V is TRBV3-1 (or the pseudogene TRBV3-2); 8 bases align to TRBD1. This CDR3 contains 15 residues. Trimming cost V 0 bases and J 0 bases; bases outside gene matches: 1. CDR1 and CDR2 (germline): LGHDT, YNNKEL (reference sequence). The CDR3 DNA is TGTGCCAGCAGCCAAGAGGGGACAGGCTCCTACGAGCAGTACTTC. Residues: CASSQEGTGSYEQYF.

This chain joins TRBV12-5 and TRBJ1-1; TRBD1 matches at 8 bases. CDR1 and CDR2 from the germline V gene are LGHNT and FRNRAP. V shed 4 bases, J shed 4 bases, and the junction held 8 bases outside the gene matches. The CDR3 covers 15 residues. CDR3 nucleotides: TGTGCTAGTGGTTCACTGGACAGGGCGCTCACTGAAGCTTTCTTT. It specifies CASGSLDRALTEAFF. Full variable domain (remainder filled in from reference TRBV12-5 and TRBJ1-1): DARVTQTPRHKVTEMGQEVTMRCQPILGHNTVFWYRQTMMQGLELLAYFRNRAPLDDSGMPKDRFSAEMPDATLATLKIQPSEPRDSAVYFCASGSLDRALTEAFFGQGTRLTVV.

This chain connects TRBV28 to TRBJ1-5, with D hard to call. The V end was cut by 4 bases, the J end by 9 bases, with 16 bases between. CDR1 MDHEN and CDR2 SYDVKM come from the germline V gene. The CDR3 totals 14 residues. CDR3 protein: CASSSSGISRPQHF. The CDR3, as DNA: TGTGCCAGCAGTTCCTCTGGTATCTCTAGGCCCCAGCATTTT.

CDR3 amino acids: CASKPMGGSNEGYTF. The CDR3 bases are TGTGCCAGCAAACCTATGGGAGGGTCCAACGAAGGCTACACCTTC. The J gene is TRBJ1-2, the V gene TRBV28; D gene uncertain. The CDR3 runs 15 residues. Germline-derived CDR1 and CDR2 are MDHEN and SYDVKM. Trimming took off 7 bases at V and 8 bases at J, with 23 bases between the two ends.

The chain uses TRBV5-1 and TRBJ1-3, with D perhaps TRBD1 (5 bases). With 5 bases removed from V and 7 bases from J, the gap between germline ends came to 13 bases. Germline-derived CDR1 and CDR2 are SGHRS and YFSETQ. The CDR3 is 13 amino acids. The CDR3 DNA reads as TGCGCCAGCAGTTATGGTGGGGGGAACACCATATATTTT. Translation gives CASSYGGGNTIYF.

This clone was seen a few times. CDR3 sequence (DNA): TGTGCCAGCAGAACCACCGGGTCTGGAAACACCATATATTTT. It translates to CASRTTGSGNTIYF. The chain links TRBV6-5 to TRBJ1-3; D is undetermined. Looked up from germline, CDR1 is MNHEY and CDR2 is SVGAGI. V shed 6 bases and J shed 1 base, with 10 bases lying between them. This CDR3 region has 14 residues.

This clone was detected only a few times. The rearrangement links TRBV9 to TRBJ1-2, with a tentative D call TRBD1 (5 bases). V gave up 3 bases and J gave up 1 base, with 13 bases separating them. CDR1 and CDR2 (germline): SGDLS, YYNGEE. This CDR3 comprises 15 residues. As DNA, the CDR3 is TGTGCCAGCAGCGATTCCCAGGGCCTTAACTATGGCTACACCTTC. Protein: CASSDSQGLNYGYTF. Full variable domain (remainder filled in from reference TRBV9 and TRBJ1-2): DSGVTQTPKHLITATGQRVTLRCSPRSGDLSVYWYQQSLDQGLQFLIQYYNGEERAKGNILERFSAQQFPDLHSELNLSSLELGDSALYFCASSDSQGLNYGYTFGSGTRLTVV.